One sample yielded the 2 T cell receptor beta chains listed below, sequenced in a study of sequential checkpoint blockade in melanoma. Treatment described: randomized to nivolumab then ipilimumab (arm A) or the reverse (arm B). Measured with immunoSEQ multiplex PCR; TCRdb has only the in-frame clones, and not every one. The sample has about 3,900 clones; around a third are singletons. Sequences were derived from tumor tissue (inferred from file names), sampled from a patient given nivolumab and ipilimumab in sequence. Every receptor here comes from a human donor with melanoma.

This chain links TRBV29-1 with TRBJ1-2; D gene uncertain. The CDR3 is 15 residues long. Germline assignment: CDR1 SQVTM and CDR2 ANQGSEA. The ends were cut back, 1 base at V and 0 bases at J, with 12 bases in the middle. The CDR3 spells CSVEGGPKANYGYTF. The CDR3 nucleotides are TGCAGCGTTGAAGGCGGGCCAAAAGCTAACTATGGCTACACCTTC. The variable domain in full, completed from reference TRBV29-1 and TRBJ1-2, reads SAVISQKPSRDICQRGTSLTIQCQVDSQVTMMFWYRQQPGQSLTLIATANQGSEATYESGFVIDKFPISRPNLTFSTLTVSNMSPEDSSIYLCSVEGGPKANYGYTFGSGTRLTVV.

The J gene is TRBJ2-7, the V gene TRBV11-1; 7 bases align to TRBD2. V was pared by 5 bases and J by 0 bases, with 7 bases of the junction left unmatched. The CDR3 loop spans 15 amino acids. The germline V gene has CDR1 SGHAT and CDR2 FQDESV (reference sequence). The CDR3 spells CASSPVGGSSYEQYF. The CDR3 nucleotides are TGTGCCAGCAGCCCCGTCGGGGGGAGCTCCTACGAGCAGTACTTC.